What follows are 16 T cell receptor beta chains derived from one specimen sequenced in a study of spatial heterogeneity in lung cancer. Time point: sample taken at primary tumor resection. TCRdb fed the 5' RACE reads into MiXCR, producing one record per CDR3 protein. The sample shows more than 60,000 distinct CDR3 sequences, under 8.5% of them seen only once. This material consisted of PBMCs, taken at surgery. These receptors were taken from a male donor with early-stage non-small cell lung cancer.

The chain employs TRBV11-2 and TRBJ2-3; D call uncertain. The CDR3 extends over 15 amino acids. The germline gives CDR1 SGHAT, CDR2 FQNNGV. Trimming left V 1 base short and J 2 bases short, with 10 bases between. The CDR3 loop reads CASSLGGSHTDTQYF. In DNA, the CDR3 is TGTGCCAGCAGCTTAGGCGGCTCCCACACAGATACGCAGTATTTT.

In this sample, this clonotype turned up a few times. The chain couples TRBV18 to TRBJ2-7, with a possible D match to TRBD2 (6 bases). The CDR3 sequence is 13 residues long. V was shortened by 5 bases and J by 6 bases, with 14 bases between the two germline ends. Germline lookup yields CDR1 KGHSH and CDR2 LQKENI. The CDR3, as DNA: TGTGCCAGCTCAAACTACGGAGGGTTCGAGCAGTACTTC. Encoded protein: CASSNYGGFEQYF.

This clonotype was seen only a few times. This rearrangement joins TRBV12-3 or TRBV12-4 to TRBJ2-5; D ambiguous. The V gene lost 2 bases and the J gene lost 3 bases, with 7 bases spanning the gap. This CDR3 contains 13 residues. This chain's CDR3 is CASSLNTEETQYF. The CDR3 DNA follows: TGTGCCAGCAGTTTAAACACCGAAGAGACCCAGTACTTC.

A note on this clonotype: At one boundary the junction diverges from the germline segment, which might be a read error. The chain recombines TRBV27 with TRBJ2-6; TRBD1 is a possible D gene (5 bases). The germline CDR1 and CDR2 sequences are MNHEY and SMNVEV (reference sequence). The CDR3 has 19 residues. Here the CDR3 reads CASSFYRPVFSSGANLLTF. CDR3 in DNA: TGTGCCAGCAGTTTCTACAGGCCAGTCTTTAGCTCTGGGGCCAACCTCCTGACTTTC.

This chain connects TRBV7-3 to TRBJ2-1, with 9 positions matching TRBD1. J gave up 6 bases and V 5 bases, and 5 bases lay outside the gene matches. Looked up from germline, CDR1 is SGHTA and CDR2 is FQGTGA. The length of the CDR3 is 14 residues. The CDR3 bases are TGTGCCAGCAGCCTACAGGGGGCCGGCAATGAGCAGTTCTTC. Encoded protein: CASSLQGAGNEQFF.

The J gene is TRBJ2-6, the V gene TRBV5-1; possibly TRBD1 for D (6 bases). The germline CDR1 and CDR2 sequences are SGHRS and YFSETQ. Deletions cut 4 bases from V and 12 bases from J, with 17 bases between. There are 14 residues in the CDR3. The CDR3 nucleotides are TGCGCCAGCAGCAGCCGGGACACTTCAGGCGTCCTGACTTTC. Its protein is CASSSRDTSGVLTF. Using reference TRBV5-1 and TRBJ2-6 for the parts outside the CDR3, the full variable domain is KAGVTQTPRYLIKTRGQQVTLSCSPISGHRSVSWYQQTPGQGLQFLFEYFSETQRNKGNFPGRFSGRQFSNSRSEMNVSTLELGDSALYLCASSSRDTSGVLTFGAGSRLTVL.

To note about this clonotype: This may arise from a read error, as a much more abundant clone is one base away. The V call is TRBV25-1, the J call TRBJ2-1; 12 bases fit TRBD2. The CDR3 consists of 16 residues. Germline V gives CDR1 MGHDK, CDR2 SYGVNS. Germline trimming cut 6 bases from V and 4 bases from J; bases unmatched to any gene: 7. CDR3 sequence (DNA): TGTGCCAGCAGAGAAGCTAGCGGGAGGGCTTACAATGAGCAGTTCTTC. Its translation: CASREASGRAYNEQFF.

This clonotype was detected only a few times. This chain uses TRBV7-3 with TRBJ1-1; D is ambiguous. This CDR3 contains 13 residues. Germline V lookup: CDR1 SGHTA, CDR2 FQGTGA. V was trimmed by 3 bases and J by 3 bases, leaving 8 bases between them. The CDR3: CASSFDRDTEAFF. The CDR3 nucleotides read TGTGCCAGCAGCTTCGATAGGGACACTGAAGCTTTCTTT.

This clonotype was seen a handful of times. The CDR3 DNA is TGTGCCAGCAGTGACTACGAGCAGTACTTC. Its protein product is CASSDYEQYF. This rearrangement joins TRBV2 to TRBJ2-7; D is ambiguous. The CDR3 is 10 residues long. The germline V gene has CDR1 SNHLY and CDR2 FYNNEI. Trimming shortened V by 3 bases and J by 3 bases, and 0 bases separated the two germline ends.

This clonotype was counted only a few times. J is TRBJ2-1 and V is TRBV7-9; D is uncertain. Per germline, CDR1 SEHNR and CDR2 FQNEAQ (reference sequence). The CDR3 totals 16 residues. Trimming shortened V by 5 bases and J by 4 bases, and 18 bases separated the two germline ends. In nucleotides, the CDR3 is TGTGCCAGCAGCACGTACAAGACCTCAACTTACAATGAGCAGTTCTTC. Its protein product is CASSTYKTSTYNEQFF.

This clonotype showed up many times. This rearrangement joins TRBV29-1 to TRBJ2-1; 7 bases line up with TRBD1. V lost 6 bases and J lost 3; bases outside the gene matches: 17. The germline gives CDR1 SQVTM, CDR2 ANQGSEA. This CDR3 has 17 amino acids. CDR3 loop: CSVGRLRQGKVYNEQFF. In DNA, the CDR3 is TGCAGCGTGGGTCGACTTAGACAGGGAAAGGTCTACAATGAGCAGTTCTTC.

The table lists this clonotype with many counts. The rearrangement links TRBV2 to TRBJ1-4; maybe TRBD1 (5 bases). From germline, CDR1 is SNHLY and CDR2 FYNNEI. The V gene lost 4 bases and the J gene lost 11 bases, with 23 bases spanning the gap. The CDR3 length is 16 residues. The CDR3 sequence: CASSVTRDRSLWKLFF. CDR3 nucleotide sequence: TGTGCCAGCAGTGTTACCCGGGACCGCAGTCTTTGGAAACTGTTTTTT.

The table lists this clonotype with many counts. The chain has TRBV10-3 and TRBJ2-7; 8 positions agree with TRBD2. Losses at the gene ends were 2 bases for V and 3 bases for J; bases not matched to a gene: 6. Germline V gives CDR1 ENHRY, CDR2 SYGVKD. The CDR3 length is 15 residues. The CDR3 coding sequence is TGTGCCATCAGTGAGCCCGCTAGCGGGCTCTACGAGCAGTACTTC. Amino acids: CAISEPASGLYEQYF.

This clonotype was detected many times. The chain employs TRBV10-3 and TRBJ2-1; 12 positions match TRBD2. CDR1 is ENHRY and CDR2 is SYGVKD in the germline V gene. This CDR3 is built from 15 residues. Trimming at V came to 3 bases and at J to 6 bases, leaving 3 bases not matched to a gene. CDR3 nucleotides: TGTGCCATCAGTGATCCTAGCGGGAGGGCCAATGAGCAGTTCTTC. This encodes CAISDPSGRANEQFF.

Many counts were recorded for this clonotype. V is TRBV7-2 and J is TRBJ1-1, with unresolved D. CDR1 and CDR2 from the germline V gene are SGHTA and FQGNSA. The CDR3 runs to 13 residues. The V and J ends lost 1 base and 2 bases respectively, with 5 bases between them. For the CDR3, the DNA is TGTGCCAGCAGCTTAGGACATAACACTGAAGCTTTCTTT. It yields the protein CASSLGHNTEAFF.

This clonotype was seen only a few times. The chain has TRBV7-8 and TRBJ1-2; a weak D match, TRBD1 (6 bases). V was trimmed by 4 bases and J by 8 bases, leaving 14 bases between them. CDR3 length: 13 residues. Germline assignment: CDR1 SGHVS and CDR2 FQNEAQ. This chain's CDR3 is CASSWDTVDGYTF. In nucleotides, the CDR3 is TGTGCCAGCAGCTGGGACACCGTGGACGGCTACACCTTC.